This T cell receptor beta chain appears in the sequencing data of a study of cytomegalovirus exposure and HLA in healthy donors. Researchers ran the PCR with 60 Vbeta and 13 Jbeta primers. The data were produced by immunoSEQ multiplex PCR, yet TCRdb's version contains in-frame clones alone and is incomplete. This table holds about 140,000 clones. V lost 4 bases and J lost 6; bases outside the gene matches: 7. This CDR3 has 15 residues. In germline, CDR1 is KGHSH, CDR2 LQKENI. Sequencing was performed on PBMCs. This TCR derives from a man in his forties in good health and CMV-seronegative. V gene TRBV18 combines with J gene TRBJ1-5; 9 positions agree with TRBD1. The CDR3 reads CASSQGTGSGQPQHF. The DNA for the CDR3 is TGTGCCAGCTCACAAGGGACAGGGTCCGGTCAGCCCCAGCATTTT.